This T cell receptor (beta chain) was recovered during a study of T cell responses to AZD1222 COVID-19 vaccine. For this clone: Its antigen is unknown.

In germline, CDR1 is LNHDA, CDR2 SQIVND (reference sequence). The CDR3 runs 12 residues. Trimming stripped 1 base from V and 8 bases from J, with 9 bases between. Study-level points and caveats: The study sampled repertoires only after the peak T cell response. When two AZD1222 doses had been given, Spike-specific TCR breadth and depth rose. Baseline seropositivity characterized only a handful of AZD1222 recipients.

Only in-frame clones appear in the TCRdb table, and some are missing; sequencing was by immunoSEQ multiplex PCR. The sample records roughly 130,000 clones, roughly 92% being singletons. This specimen consisted of peripheral blood, obtained on day 0 of AZD1222 vaccination. This clonotype was obtained from an adult in good health. The chain has TRBV19 and TRBJ2-7; tentative D call: TRBD2 (6 bases). Here the CDR3 reads CASSIAGGQQYF. The CDR3 DNA follows: TGTGCCAGTAGTATAGCCGGAGGGCAGCAGTACTTC.